Shown below are 14 T cell receptor beta chains from a single sample sequenced in a study of CD8 T cells in ankylosing spondylitis. Study outcomes and limitations: For ankylosing spondylitis blood, a TCR beta motif of several highly homologous variants appeared characteristic.

In TCRdb, the 5' RACE reads were re-called with MiXCR into one record per CDR3 protein. The table records roughly 90,000 distinct CDR3 sequences, 9% of them present only once. These receptors' targets are unknown. The sample consisted of blood, either unsorted or a sorted T cell fraction (not recorded which). These receptors all come from a male donor with ankylosing spondylitis.

The table lists this clonotype with a few counts. The chain couples TRBV7-9 to TRBJ2-7; D unclear. CDR1 is SEHNR and CDR2 is FQNEAQ in the germline V gene (reference sequence). This CDR3 region has 13 residues. Trimming pared 0 bases from V and 4 bases from J, leaving 7 bases between. The CDR3 sequence: CASSLAGDYEQYV. For the CDR3, the DNA is TGTGCCAGCAGCTTAGCTGGAGATTACGAGCAGTACGTC.

This clonotype was seen ten or more times. The chain carries TRBV3-1 and TRBJ1-1; D ambiguous. V lost 5 bases and J lost 4, with 23 bases in between. The V gene's germline CDR1 is LGHDT and CDR2 YNNKEL (reference sequence). The CDR3 spans 17 residues. The CDR3 reads CASSAPPSYEGSTEAFF. The CDR3 DNA is TGTGCCAGCAGCGCACCTCCAAGTTACGAAGGTTCCACTGAAGCTTTCTTT.

This clonotype turned up a few times. The chain has TRBV28 and TRBJ2-3, with 7 bases that match TRBD1. CDR3 size: 14 residues. Germline CDR1 reads MDHEN; CDR2 reads SYDVKM. J lost 2 bases, V lost 10 bases, and 9 bases had no gene match. CDR3 sequence: CAIKGAGDTDTQYF. CDR3 bases: TGTGCCATAAAGGGGGCCGGGGACACAGATACGCAGTATTTT.

The chain links TRBV7-9 to TRBJ2-3; perhaps TRBD1 as D (6 bases). Germline values: CDR1 SEHNR, CDR2 FQNEAQ (reference sequence). V was trimmed by 2 bases and J by 1 base, leaving 13 bases between them. The CDR3 length is 16 residues. CDR3 coding DNA: TGTGCCAGCAGCTTACGGACAGTCCGGGGCACAGATACGCAGTATTTT. Translation gives CASSLRTVRGTDTQYF.

This clonotype showed up just a few times. The chain combines TRBV5-5 with TRBJ1-1, with 10 bases fitting TRBD1. The V segment lost 5 bases and the J segment 5 bases; nucleotides outside the gene matches: 6. Germline V lookup: CDR1 SGHKS, CDR2 YYEKEE (reference sequence). This CDR3 comprises 14 residues. Here the CDR3 reads CASRLDRGRTEAFF. In DNA, the CDR3 is TGTGCCAGCAGACTGGACAGGGGGAGGACTGAAGCTTTCTTT.

A few counts support this clonotype. This chain uses TRBV20-1 with TRBJ2-7; the D gene could be TRBD1 or TRBD2 (6 bases each). The CDR3 spans 13 residues. V gave up 0 bases and J gave up 2 bases, with 8 bases separating them. Germline lookup yields CDR1 DFQATT and CDR2 SNEGSKA (reference sequence). In DNA, the CDR3 is TGCAGTGCTAGAGAGCGGGACACCTACGAGCAGTACTTC. Its translation is CSARERDTYEQYF.

The V call is TRBV6-1, the J call TRBJ2-7; 10 nucleotides agree with TRBD1. Germline-derived CDR1 and CDR2 are MNHNS and SASEGT. The CDR3 has 12 residues. J was trimmed by 5 bases and V by 7 bases; bases with no gene match: 2. CDR3 region: CASTTGGHEQYF. In DNA form, the CDR3 reads TGTGCCAGCACGACAGGGGGCCACGAGCAGTACTTC.

This clonotype was seen a handful of times. J is TRBJ1-4 and V is TRBV20-1, with unresolved D. The CDR3 is made up of 14 amino acids. Trimming took 1 base from V and 8 from J, leaving 14 bases between them. The germline V gene has CDR1 DFQATT and CDR2 SNEGSKA (reference sequence). The CDR3 region is CSARGPGQREKLFF. The CDR3 region has the DNA TGCAGTGCTAGAGGACCGGGCCAGAGAGAAAAACTGTTTTTT.

This clonotype was observed a few times. V is TRBV12-3 or TRBV12-4 and J is TRBJ1-6; D possibly corresponds to TRBD1 (6 bases). V shed 5 bases and J shed 5 bases, with 10 bases lying between them. The CDR3 runs to 14 residues. CDR3 in DNA: TGTGCCAGCAGTATACAGGGCGATAATTCACCCCTCCACTTT. Amino acids: CASSIQGDNSPLHF.

This clonotype has a handful of counts. The chain combines TRBV2 with TRBJ2-1; 7 bases agree with TRBD2. The CDR3 has 16 residues. Trimming at V came to 7 bases and at J to 4 bases, leaving 13 bases not matched to a gene. Germline V gene lookup returns CDR1 SNHLY and CDR2 FYNNEI. The CDR3 spells CASTPSRGLGYNEQFF. CDR3 DNA sequence: TGTGCCAGCACCCCATCCCGAGGACTAGGATACAATGAGCAGTTCTTC. The variable domain in full, with the rest retrieved from reference TRBV2 and TRBJ2-1, is EPEVTQTPSHQVTQMGQEVILRCVPISNHLYFYWYRQILGQKVEFLVSFYNNEISEKSEIFDDQFSVERPDGSNFTLKIRSTKLEDSAMYFCASTPSRGLGYNEQFFGPGTRLTVL.

This chain links TRBV2 with TRBJ2-5, with D perhaps matching TRBD1 (6 bases). The V and J ends lost 8 bases and 0 bases respectively, with 19 bases between them. Germline CDR1 SNHLY, CDR2 FYNNEI. The CDR3 is made up of 16 amino acids. CDR3 nucleotide sequence: TGTGCCAGCGACTCAGTGGACAGATCGTACCAAGAGACCCAGTACTTC. This gives the protein CASDSVDRSYQETQYF.

The table lists this clonotype with a few counts. The CDR3 loop reads CASSQESGIFIVDEQFF. DNA for the CDR3: TGTGCCAGCAGCCAAGAGAGCGGGATATTTATCGTTGATGAGCAGTTCTTC. J is TRBJ2-1 and V is TRBV4-2; 7 nucleotides align to TRBD2. The trim removed 0 bases at V and 8 bases at J, leaving 13 bases unmatched. Germline loops: CDR1 LGHNA, CDR2 YNFKEQ. The CDR3 consists of 17 residues.

This clonotype was seen repeatedly, ten times or more. DNA for the CDR3: TGTGCCAGCCCGGATCCCACTGAAGCTTTCTTT. This translates into CASPDPTEAFF. The rearrangement joins TRBV7-9 to TRBJ1-1; D gene unclear. The germline V and J ends were trimmed by 8 bases and 4 bases, with 8 bases remaining between them. The CDR3 loop spans 11 amino acids. The germline CDR1 and CDR2 sequences are SEHNR and FQNEAQ (reference sequence).

This rearrangement joins TRBV6-6 to TRBJ2-2, with 7 positions matching TRBD2. Germline CDR1 is MNHNY and CDR2 is SVGAGI (reference sequence). With V trimmed by 8 bases and J by 2 bases, 11 bases remained unmatched. The CDR3 spans 16 residues. CDR3 sequence: CASHPISGRNTGELFF. For the CDR3, the DNA is TGTGCCAGCCACCCCATTAGCGGGCGAAACACCGGGGAGCTGTTTTTT.